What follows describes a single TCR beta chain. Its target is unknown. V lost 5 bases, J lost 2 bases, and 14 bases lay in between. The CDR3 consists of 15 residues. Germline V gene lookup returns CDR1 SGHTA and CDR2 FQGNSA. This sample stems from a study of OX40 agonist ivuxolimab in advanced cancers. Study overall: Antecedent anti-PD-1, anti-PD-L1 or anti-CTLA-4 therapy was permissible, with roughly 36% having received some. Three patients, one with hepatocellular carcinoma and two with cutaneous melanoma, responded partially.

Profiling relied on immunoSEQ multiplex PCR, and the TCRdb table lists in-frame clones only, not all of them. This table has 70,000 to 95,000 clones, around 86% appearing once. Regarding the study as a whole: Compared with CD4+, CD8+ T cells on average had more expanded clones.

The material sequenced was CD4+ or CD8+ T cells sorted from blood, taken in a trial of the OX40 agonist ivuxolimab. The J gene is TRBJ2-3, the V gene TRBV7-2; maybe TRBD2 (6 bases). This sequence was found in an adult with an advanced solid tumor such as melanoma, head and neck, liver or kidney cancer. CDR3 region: CASSLRRGNTDTQYF. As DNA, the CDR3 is TGTGCCAGCAGCCTTAGACGCGGGAACACAGATACGCAGTATTTT.